This T cell receptor beta chain was sequenced in a study of blood T cell repertoires in COVID-19. Looking at the study overall: The United States, Italy and Spain provided the acute and convalescent COVID-19 samples. T cells, B-cell-depleted T cells, or PBMCs provided the cDNA or gDNA that served as material.

In the original processing: Amplification of reference gene primers provided the estimated nucleated cell counts. Profiled with immunoSEQ multiplex PCR; TCRdb holds only in-frame clones, not every one. Clonal size and the V and J genes are those of that table, whereas D and trimming came from the DNA. The data show 95,000 to 110,000 clones, 75% to 90% seen once. Looked up from germline, CDR1 is SEHNR and CDR2 is FQNEAQ (reference sequence). This CDR3 spans 15 amino acids. Trimming removed 5 bases from V and 7 bases from J; junction bases left unmatched: 9. Sequenced: peripheral blood. The chain recombines TRBV7-9 with TRBJ2-2; 8 bases are shared with TRBD1. The sequence was obtained from a man aged 55 to 70 with acute or convalescent COVID-19. The CDR3 DNA sequence: TGTGCCAGCAGCGCTCTTGGACAGGGTGGCGGGGAGCTGTTTTTT. Amino acids: CASSALGQGGGELFF.